This T cell receptor (beta chain) was captured in a study of cytomegalovirus exposure and HLA in healthy donors. Study results and caveats: Solely CMV serostatus was available to characterize immune exposure.

PCR was performed using 60 Vbeta and 13 Jbeta primers. Assay: immunoSEQ multiplex PCR; the TCRdb copy retains only in-frame clones and omits some. The sample gives fewer than 250,000 clones, more than 70% of which show up once; around 1.4% is in the top ten. Details on this clone: The antigen is unknown.

Germline lookup yields CDR1 SGDLS and CDR2 YYNGEE. This CDR3 contains 15 residues. Trimming at V came to 1 base and at J to 3 bases, leaving 5 bases not matched to a gene. The rearrangement joins TRBV9 to TRBJ2-5, with 8 positions matching TRBD1. This sequence was found in a human donor in good health. Material: PBMCs. The CDR3 protein is CASSVQGAIEETQYF. The CDR3 DNA follows: TGTGCCAGCAGCGTACAGGGGGCGATTGAAGAGACCCAGTACTTC.